The clone carrying this T cell receptor (beta chain) was counted at least ten times. As yet, its antigen is unknown. This sample was taken from a study of blood T cells in healthy people across ages. Notes on the study in general: Donors of long life had a larger count of naive CD4+ cells and greater diversity than aged donors. Per-million-T-cell TCR beta diversity fell roughly linearly with age.

Germline V lookup: CDR1 SGHTA, CDR2 FQGNSA. V was clipped by 4 bases and J by 4 bases, with 7 bases between them. The CDR3 spans 12 residues. Primers used in a second PCR of about 6 to 12 cycles were a sample-barcoded 5' primer and a J-beta primer mix. Every cDNA was tagged by a template-switch adaptor with 12 random nucleotides. TCRdb redid the calling of the 5' RACE reads with MiXCR, one entry per CDR3 protein. The repertoire holds under 800,000 distinct CDR3 sequences, with 35% to 45% as singletons. This chain uses TRBV7-2 with TRBJ2-5, with D unresolved. The specimen sequenced was blood. This sequence originates from a woman aged 55-75 years in good health. DNA of the CDR3: TGTGCCAGCAGCTCCCCGCGAGAGACCCAGTACTTC. Translation gives CASSSPRETQYF.